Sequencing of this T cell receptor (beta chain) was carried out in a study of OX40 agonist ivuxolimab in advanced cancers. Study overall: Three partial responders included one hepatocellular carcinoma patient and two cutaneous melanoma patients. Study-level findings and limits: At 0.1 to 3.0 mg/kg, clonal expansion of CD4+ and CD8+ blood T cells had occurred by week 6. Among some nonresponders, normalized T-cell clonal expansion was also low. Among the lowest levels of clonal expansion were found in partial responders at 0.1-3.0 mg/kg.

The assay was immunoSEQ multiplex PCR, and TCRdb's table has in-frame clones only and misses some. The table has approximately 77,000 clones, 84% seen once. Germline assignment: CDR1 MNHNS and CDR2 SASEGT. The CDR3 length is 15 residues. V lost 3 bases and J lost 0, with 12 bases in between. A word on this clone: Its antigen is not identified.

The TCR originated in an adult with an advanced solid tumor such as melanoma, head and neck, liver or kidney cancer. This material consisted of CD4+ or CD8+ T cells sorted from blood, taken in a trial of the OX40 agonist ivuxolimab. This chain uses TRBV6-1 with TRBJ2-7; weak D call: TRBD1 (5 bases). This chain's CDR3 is CASSEILGVSYEQYF. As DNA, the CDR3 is TGTGCCAGCAGTGAGATTCTAGGGGTCTCCTACGAGCAGTACTTC.